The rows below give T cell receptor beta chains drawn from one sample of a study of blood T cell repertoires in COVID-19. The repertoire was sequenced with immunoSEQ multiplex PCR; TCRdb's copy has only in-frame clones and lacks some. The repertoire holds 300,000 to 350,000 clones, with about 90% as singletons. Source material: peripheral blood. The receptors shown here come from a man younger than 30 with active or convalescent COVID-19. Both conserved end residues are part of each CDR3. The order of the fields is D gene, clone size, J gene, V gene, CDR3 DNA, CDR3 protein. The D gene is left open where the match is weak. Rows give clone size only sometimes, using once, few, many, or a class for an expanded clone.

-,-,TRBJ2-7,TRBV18,TGTGCCAGCTCACCACAGGGGGGGTCCTACGAGCAGTACTTC,CASSPQGGSYEQYF
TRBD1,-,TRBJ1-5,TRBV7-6,TGTGCCAGCAGCCCGGACAGGGGTGGCAATCAGCCCCAGCATTTT,CASSPDRGGNQPQHF
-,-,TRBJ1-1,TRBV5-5,TGTGCCAGCAGCTTTCCAGGTATGAACACTGAAGCTTTCTTT,CASSFPGMNTEAFF
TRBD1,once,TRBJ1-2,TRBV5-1,TGCGCCAGCAGCCCCCGGGACAGGGGGCTAAATGGCTACACCTTC,CASSPRDRGLNGYTF
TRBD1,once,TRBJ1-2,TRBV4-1,TGCGCCAGCAGCCCGGGACAGGGCGCGTTTGGAGGCGGCTACACCTTC,CASSPGQGAFGGGYTF
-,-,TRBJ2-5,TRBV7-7,TGTGCCAGCAGCAATAGTGGAGGGGTGGGCGGACAGTACTTC,CASSNSGGVGGQYF
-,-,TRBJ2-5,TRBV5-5,TGTGCCAGCAGCTGGATGGGGCAGGGGGGACAAGAGACCCAGTACTTC,CASSWMGQGGQETQYF
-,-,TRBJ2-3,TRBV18,TGTGCCAGCTCACCAAGGCGGGATAGAGATACGCAGTATTTT,CASSPRRDRDTQYF
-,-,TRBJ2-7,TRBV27,TGTGCCAGCGGACAAGACTACGAGCAGTACTTC,CASGQDYEQYF
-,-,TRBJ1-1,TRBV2,TGTGCCAGCAGTGAGTACAGGGAAAACACTGAAGCTTTCTTT,CASSEYRENTEAFF
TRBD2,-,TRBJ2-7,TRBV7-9,TGTGCCAGCAGCTTAGTTGGGACTAGCGGAACCTACGAGCAGTACTTC,CASSLVGTSGTYEQYF
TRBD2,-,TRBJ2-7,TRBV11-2,TGTGCCAGCAGTCCGACTAGCGGGAGTTACGAGCAGTACTTC,CASSPTSGSYEQYF
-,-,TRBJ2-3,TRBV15,TGTGCCACCAGCAGAGACTCGTTTGTATCGGATACGCAGTATTTT,CATSRDSFVSDTQYF
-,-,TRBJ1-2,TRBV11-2,TGTGCCAGCAGCTTAGTTTGGCGTGCGGAGGATGGCTACACCTTC,CASSLVWRAEDGYTF
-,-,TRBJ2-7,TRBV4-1,TGCGCCAGCAGCATCCGGGACAACTCCTACGAGCAGTACTTC,CASSIRDNSYEQYF
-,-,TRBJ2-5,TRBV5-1,TGCGCCAGTTCGGGGGAGACCCAGTACTTC,CASSGETQYF
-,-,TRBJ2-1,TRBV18,TGTGCCAGCTCAGTGGACAGCGACAATGAGCAGTTCTTC,CASSVDSDNEQFF
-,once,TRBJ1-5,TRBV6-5,TGTGCCAGCAGTATGACAGTCGGGCCCCAGCATTTT,CASSMTVGPQHF
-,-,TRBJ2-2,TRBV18,TGTGCCAGCTCACCAATCCTTAGCACCGGGGAGCTGTTTTTT,CASSPILSTGELFF
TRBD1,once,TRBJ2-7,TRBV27,TGTGCCAGCAGTCCCCGGGACAGGGGGCAGGAGCAGTACTTC,CASSPRDRGQEQYF
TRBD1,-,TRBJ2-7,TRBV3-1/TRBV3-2,TGTGCCAGCAGCCTGACAGGGGGATCCTACGAGCAGTACTTC,CASSLTGGSYEQYF
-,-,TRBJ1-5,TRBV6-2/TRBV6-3,TGTGCCAGCAGTTACTCGACAGTTAATAGCAATCAGCCCCAGCATTTT,CASSYSTVNSNQPQHF
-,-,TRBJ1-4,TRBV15,TGTGCCACCAGCAGGAGGGAAAAACTGTTTTTT,CATSRREKLFF
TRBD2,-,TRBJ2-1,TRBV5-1,TGCGCCAGCAGCTTGGTACCGACTAGCGGGAGGGCTTCCTACAATGAGCAGTTCTTC,CASSLVPTSGRASYNEQFF
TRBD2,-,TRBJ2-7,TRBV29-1,TGCAGCGTTATTGACGGCGGGAGGGCGATATTCTACGAGCAGTACTTC,CSVIDGGRAIFYEQYF